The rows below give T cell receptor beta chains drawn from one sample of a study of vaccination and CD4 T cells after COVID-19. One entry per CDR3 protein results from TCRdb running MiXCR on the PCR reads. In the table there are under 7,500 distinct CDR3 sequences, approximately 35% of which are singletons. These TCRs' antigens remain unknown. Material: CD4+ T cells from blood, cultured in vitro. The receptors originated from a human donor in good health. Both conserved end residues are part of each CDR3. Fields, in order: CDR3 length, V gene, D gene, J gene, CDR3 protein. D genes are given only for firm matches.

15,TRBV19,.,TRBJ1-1,CASSIADTLGTEAFF
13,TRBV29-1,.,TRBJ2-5,CSVEIRTQETQYF
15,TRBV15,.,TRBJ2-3,CATSSVTTGLAQFDF
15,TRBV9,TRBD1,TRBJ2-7,CASSPSGTGGGEQYF
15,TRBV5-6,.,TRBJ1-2,CASSPLAGANYGYTF
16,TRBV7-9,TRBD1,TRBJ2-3,CASSPKGQGIADTQYF
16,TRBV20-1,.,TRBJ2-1,CSASRRLAGKDNEQFF
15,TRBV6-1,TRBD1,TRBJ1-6,CASKGTGVGNSPLHF
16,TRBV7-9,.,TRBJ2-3,CASSEGRTTSTDTQYF
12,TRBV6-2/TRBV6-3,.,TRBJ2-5,CASSYSVQTQYF
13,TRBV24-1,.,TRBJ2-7,CATSDRTTYEQYF
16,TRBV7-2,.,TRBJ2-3,CASSSAGPPGVDTQYF
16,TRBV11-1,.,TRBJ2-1,CASSLIGGLSYNEQFF
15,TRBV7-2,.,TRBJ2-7,CASSLGSPGQGEQYF
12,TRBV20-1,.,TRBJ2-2,CSAMAGFGELFF
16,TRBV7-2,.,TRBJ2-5,CASSLVRVSEGETQYF
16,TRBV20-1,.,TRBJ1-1,CSARDQLAQDHTEAFF
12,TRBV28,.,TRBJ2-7,CASKNGVYEQYF
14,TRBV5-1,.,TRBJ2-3,CASSLQGFGDTQYF
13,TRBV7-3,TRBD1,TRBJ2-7,CASSSRQGGEQYF
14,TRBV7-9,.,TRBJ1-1,CASSAGWKNTEAFF
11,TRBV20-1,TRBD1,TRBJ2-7,CSAQTGFEQYF
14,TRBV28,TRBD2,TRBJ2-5,CASSLGLPQETQYF
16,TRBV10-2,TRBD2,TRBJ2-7,CASSDPGTSGRNEQYF
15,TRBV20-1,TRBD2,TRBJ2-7,CSARQSGRDSYEQYF
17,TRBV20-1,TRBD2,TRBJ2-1,CSARDLGTSGSSSEQFF
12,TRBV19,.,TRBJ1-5,CASRYGAQPQHF
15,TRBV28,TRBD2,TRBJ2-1,CASSFSSGRNNEQFF
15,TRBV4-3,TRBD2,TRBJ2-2,CASRPRTSGTGELFF
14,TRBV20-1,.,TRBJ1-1,CSAFRRGRDEEAFF
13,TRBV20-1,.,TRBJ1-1,CSARDVGRTEAFF
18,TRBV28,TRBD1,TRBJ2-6,CASSPGGTGGLGANVLTF
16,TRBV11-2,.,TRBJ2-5,CASSLGAGNTQETQYF
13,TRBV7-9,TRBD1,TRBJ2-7,CASSFGQAGEQYF
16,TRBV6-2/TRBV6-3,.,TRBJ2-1,CASRAGGGRVASVQFF
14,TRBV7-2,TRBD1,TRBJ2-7,CASSLGQGGYEQYF
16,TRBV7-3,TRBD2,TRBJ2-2,CASSLGAGVRTGELFF
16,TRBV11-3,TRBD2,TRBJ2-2,CASSLSRLADTGELFF
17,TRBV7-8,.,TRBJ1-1,CASSFAHTWGAWTEAFF
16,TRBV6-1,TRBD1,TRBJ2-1,CASTRSQTGYFNEQFF
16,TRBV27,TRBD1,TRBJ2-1,CASTPTGGDFKNEQFF
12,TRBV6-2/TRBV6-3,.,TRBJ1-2,CASSYSAGRNTF
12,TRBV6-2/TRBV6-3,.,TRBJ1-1,CATGNPNTEAFF
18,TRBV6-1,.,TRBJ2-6,CATSVGQGPYSGANVLTF
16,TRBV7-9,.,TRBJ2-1,CASSLGPLASYNEQFF
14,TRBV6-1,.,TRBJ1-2,CASSAKQGMGGYTF
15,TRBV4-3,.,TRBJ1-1,CASSQGLQPNTEAFF
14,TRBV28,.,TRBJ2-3,CASSFLSGTDTQYF
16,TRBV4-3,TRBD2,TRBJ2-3,CASSPKLAGVTDTQYF
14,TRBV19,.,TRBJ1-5,CASSMGLGNQPQHF